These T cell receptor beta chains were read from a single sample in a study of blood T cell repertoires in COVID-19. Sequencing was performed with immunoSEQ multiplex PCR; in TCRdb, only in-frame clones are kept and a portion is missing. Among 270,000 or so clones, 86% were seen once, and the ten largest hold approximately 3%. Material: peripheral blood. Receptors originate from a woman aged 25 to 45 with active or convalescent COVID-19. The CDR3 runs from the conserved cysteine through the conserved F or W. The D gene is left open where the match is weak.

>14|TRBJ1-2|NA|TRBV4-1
CASSQDPGRGGYTF
TGCGCCAGCAGCCAAGATCCGGGTCGGGGTGGCTACACCTTC
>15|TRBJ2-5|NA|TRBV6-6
CASSYGIGVRETQYF
TGTGCCAGCAGTTACGGTATAGGGGTCCGGGAGACCCAGTACTTC
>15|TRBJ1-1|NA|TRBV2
CASSLSDIGAGRAFF
TGTGCCAGCAGTCTTTCTGACATAGGGGCAGGACGCGCTTTCTTT
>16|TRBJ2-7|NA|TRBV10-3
CAIRRTGTAYFYEQYF
TGTGCCATCAGAAGAACCGGGACTGCGTATTTCTACGAGCAGTACTTC
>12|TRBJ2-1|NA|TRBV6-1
CASSEAYNEQFF
TGTGCCAGCAGTGAGGCTTACAATGAGCAGTTCTTC
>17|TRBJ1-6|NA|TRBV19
CASSIGPGQLRNSPLHF
TGTGCCAGTAGTATAGGGCCAGGACAGCTAAGAAATTCACCCCTCCACTTT
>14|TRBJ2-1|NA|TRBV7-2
CASSFGWGRDEQFF
TGTGCCAGCAGCTTTGGCTGGGGGCGGGATGAGCAGTTCTTC
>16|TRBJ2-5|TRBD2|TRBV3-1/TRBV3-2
CASSQDLAGLGETQYF
TGTGCCAGCAGCCAAGATCTAGCGGGGTTGGGGGAGACCCAGTACTTC
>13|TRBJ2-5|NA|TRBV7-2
CASSLPSEPAQYF
TGTGCCAGCAGCCTCCCCTCTGAGCCCGCCCAGTACTTC
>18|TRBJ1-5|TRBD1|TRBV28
CASSLGGTGVYSNQPQHF
TGTGCCAGCAGTTTAGGGGGGACAGGCGTGTATAGCAATCAGCCCCAGCATTTT
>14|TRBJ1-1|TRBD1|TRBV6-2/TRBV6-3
CASSDPDRGTEAFF
TGTGCCAGCAGTGACCCGGACAGGGGCACTGAAGCTTTCTTT
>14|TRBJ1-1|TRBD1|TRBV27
CASSRDRGPTEAFF
TGTGCCAGCAGTCGGGACAGGGGTCCCACTGAAGCTTTCTTT
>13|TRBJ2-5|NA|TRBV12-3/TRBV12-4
CASSLHSQETQYF
TGTGCCAGCAGTTTACACAGCCAAGAGACCCAGTACTTC
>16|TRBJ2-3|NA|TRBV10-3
CATTGGKSQGGGTQYF
TGTGCCACCACCGGGGGCAAGAGCCAGGGAGGGGGTACGCAGTATTTT
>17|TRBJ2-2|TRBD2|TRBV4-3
CASSQGLLAGSTGELFF
TGCGCCAGCAGCCAAGGGCTGCTAGCGGGGTCCACCGGGGAGCTGTTTTTT
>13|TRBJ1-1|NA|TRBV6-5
CASSRQTNTEAFF
TGTGCCAGCAGTCGACAGACTAACACTGAAGCTTTCTTT
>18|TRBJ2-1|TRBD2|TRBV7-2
CASSLRLAGGHSYNEQFF
TGTGCCAGCAGCCTGAGACTAGCGGGGGGCCACTCCTACAATGAGCAGTTCTTC
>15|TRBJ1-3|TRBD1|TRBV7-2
CASSQLTGIGNTIYF
TGTGCCAGCAGTCAATTGACAGGGATTGGAAACACCATATATTTT
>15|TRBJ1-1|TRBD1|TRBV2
CASRGDRAEAFEAFF
TGTGCCAGCAGGGGAGACAGGGCTGAGGCATTTGAAGCTTTCTTT